The 13 T cell receptor beta chains below were found in one sample sequenced in a study of T cell repertoires in cytomegalovirus infection. TCRdb used MiXCR to reprocess the reads, holding one entry per CDR3 protein. The sample contains approximately 97,000 distinct CDR3 sequences, 16% of which appear only once. The sample taken for sequencing was PBMCs. These receptor sequences come from a human donor in good health (CMV status not recorded). Some clones in this sample may be carry-over from other donors' samples.

The CDR3 DNA is TGTGCCAGCAGTTACCGAGGACACCTCAGCTCTGGAAACACCATATATTTT. Encoded protein: CASSYRGHLSSGNTIYF. This rearrangement joins TRBV6-2 or TRBV6-3 to TRBJ1-3; a weak D match, TRBD1 (5 bases). The V end was cut by 2 bases, the J end by 0 bases, with 14 bases between. The CDR3 contains 17 residues. Germline V CDR1 and CDR2: MNHEY, SVGEGT.

The CDR3 DNA sequence: TGTGCCAGCAGCCGCCTGACTAGCGGAACCTACAATGAGCAGTTCTTC. Translated, it gives CASSRLTSGTYNEQFF. This chain links TRBV14 with TRBJ2-1, with 9 bases fitting TRBD2. Germline loops: CDR1 SGHDN, CDR2 FVKESK. J was trimmed by 2 bases and V by 4 bases; bases with no gene match: 6. This CDR3 is built from 16 residues.

This clonotype was picked up a small number of times. The chain combines TRBV10-3 with TRBJ1-6; D is undetermined. The CDR3 sequence is 12 residues long. Between the trimmed V and J ends, which lost 0 bases and 11 bases, there was a span of 5 bases. Germline assignment: CDR1 ENHRY and CDR2 SYGVKD. The CDR3 nucleotides are TGTGCCATCAGTGAGTCGGATACACCCCTCCACTTT. It codes for CAISESDTPLHF.

This clonotype was picked up many times. The J gene is TRBJ1-4, the V gene TRBV28, with 8 bases that match TRBD1. CDR3 length: 15 residues. Trimming cost V 6 bases and J 8 bases; bases outside gene matches: 11. Germline V gene lookup returns CDR1 MDHEN and CDR2 SYDVKM. CDR3 loop: CASSPPRTGSEKLFF. CDR3 in DNA: TGTGCCAGCAGCCCCCCCCGGACAGGGAGCGAAAAACTGTTTTTT.

This clonotype came up a few times. One end of the junction varies from germline; a read error may be responsible. This chain uses TRBV3-1 with TRBJ1-4; D is uncertain. The CDR3 contains 13 residues. Germline-derived CDR1 and CDR2 are LGHDT and YNNKEL (reference sequence). In DNA form, the CDR3 reads TGTGCCAGCAGCCAAGTCGGCGGAAAGTCAGCCTCGTTT. It specifies CASSQVGGKSASF.

The gene calls are TRBV20-1 and TRBJ2-1; 9 nucleotides match TRBD1. The CDR3 loop spans 15 amino acids. Germline V gene sequence: CDR1 DFQATT, CDR2 SNEGSKA (reference sequence). Trimming removed 4 bases from V and 6 bases from J; junction bases left unmatched: 10. CDR3 loop: CSANNRDRVVNEQFF. CDR3 coding DNA: TGCAGTGCTAATAACCGGGACAGGGTCGTCAATGAGCAGTTCTTC.

There are many counts of this clonotype. The gene calls are TRBV2 and TRBJ1-1; D unclear. V was cut by 5 bases and J by 4 bases, with 14 bases left in between. The CDR3 sequence is 14 residues long. Germline CDR1 reads SNHLY; CDR2 reads FYNNEI. The CDR3 protein is CASSWARAGTEAFF. CDR3 DNA sequence: TGTGCCAGCAGTTGGGCAAGGGCGGGCACTGAAGCTTTCTTT. The variable domain in full, with the rest retrieved from reference TRBV2 and TRBJ1-1, is EPEVTQTPSHQVTQMGQEVILRCVPISNHLYFYWYRQILGQKVEFLVSFYNNEISEKSEIFDDQFSVERPDGSNFTLKIRSTKLEDSAMYFCASSWARAGTEAFFGQGTRLTVV.

This clonotype was detected only a few times. This sequence joins TRBV9 and TRBJ1-6, with D tentatively TRBD1 (6 bases). Germline CDR1 is SGDLS and CDR2 is YYNGEE. The CDR3 totals 14 residues. Between the trimmed V and J ends, which lost 0 bases and 10 bases, there was a span of 11 bases. The chain's CDR3 is CASSVEGVTSPLHF. The CDR3 DNA sequence: TGTGCCAGCAGCGTAGAGGGGGTCACATCACCCCTCCACTTT.

This clonotype showed up just a few times. The chain joins TRBV6-5 to TRBJ2-1; D may be TRBD1 (7 bases). This CDR3 spans 21 amino acids. From germline, CDR1 is MNHEY and CDR2 SVGAGI. Trimming removed 5 bases at V and 12 bases at J, with 41 bases between. The CDR3 region is CASSLRGPGRTGSAQETWQFF. The CDR3 coding sequence is TGTGCCAGCAGTCTACGCGGACCGGGGAGGACAGGTTCTGCCCAGGAAACCTGGCAGTTCTTC.

This clonotype was picked up many times. This rearrangement joins TRBV7-2 to TRBJ2-5; TRBD2 matches at 9 bases. CDR1 and CDR2 from the germline V gene are SGHTA and FQGNSA. The CDR3 extends over 17 amino acids. Trimming removed 5 bases from V and 5 bases from J; junction bases left unmatched: 15. CDR3 region: CASSQGAGGGGLETQYF. Here the CDR3 DNA reads TGTGCCAGCAGCCAAGGGGCTGGCGGGGGGGGTCTGGAGACCCAGTACTTC.

This clonotype was detected ten times or more. The rearrangement uses TRBV7-2 and TRBJ1-1, with D tentatively TRBD1 (5 bases). The germline V gene has CDR1 SGHTA and CDR2 FQGNSA. V lost 0 bases, J lost 4 bases, and 12 bases lay in between. The CDR3 is 15 amino acids. The CDR3 loop reads CASSLAGREGTEAFF. In DNA form, the CDR3 reads TGTGCCAGCAGCTTAGCAGGCAGGGAAGGCACTGAAGCTTTCTTT.

This clonotype was seen repeatedly, ten times or more. This chain connects TRBV28 to TRBJ1-1, with 8 bases fitting TRBD1. The J segment lost 3 bases and the V segment lost 7 bases, leaving 7 bases of the junction unmatched. This CDR3 contains 14 residues. Germline V gene sequence: CDR1 MDHEN, CDR2 SYDVKM. The CDR3 is CASKKTGDYTEAFF. The CDR3 DNA reads TGTGCCAGCAAGAAGACAGGGGACTACACTGAAGCTTTCTTT.

As regards this clonotype: This may stem from a read error, because a much larger clone lies one nucleotide away. This chain joins TRBV12-3 or TRBV12-4 and TRBJ1-1, with 9 bases that match TRBD1. This CDR3 has 17 amino acids. V was clipped by 7 bases and J by 1 base; unmatched bases: 13. The CDR3 protein is CASTFPPGQGTNTEAFF. CDR3 nucleotides: TGTGCCAGCACCTTTCCCCCGGGACAGGGAACGAACACTGAAGCTTTCTTT.